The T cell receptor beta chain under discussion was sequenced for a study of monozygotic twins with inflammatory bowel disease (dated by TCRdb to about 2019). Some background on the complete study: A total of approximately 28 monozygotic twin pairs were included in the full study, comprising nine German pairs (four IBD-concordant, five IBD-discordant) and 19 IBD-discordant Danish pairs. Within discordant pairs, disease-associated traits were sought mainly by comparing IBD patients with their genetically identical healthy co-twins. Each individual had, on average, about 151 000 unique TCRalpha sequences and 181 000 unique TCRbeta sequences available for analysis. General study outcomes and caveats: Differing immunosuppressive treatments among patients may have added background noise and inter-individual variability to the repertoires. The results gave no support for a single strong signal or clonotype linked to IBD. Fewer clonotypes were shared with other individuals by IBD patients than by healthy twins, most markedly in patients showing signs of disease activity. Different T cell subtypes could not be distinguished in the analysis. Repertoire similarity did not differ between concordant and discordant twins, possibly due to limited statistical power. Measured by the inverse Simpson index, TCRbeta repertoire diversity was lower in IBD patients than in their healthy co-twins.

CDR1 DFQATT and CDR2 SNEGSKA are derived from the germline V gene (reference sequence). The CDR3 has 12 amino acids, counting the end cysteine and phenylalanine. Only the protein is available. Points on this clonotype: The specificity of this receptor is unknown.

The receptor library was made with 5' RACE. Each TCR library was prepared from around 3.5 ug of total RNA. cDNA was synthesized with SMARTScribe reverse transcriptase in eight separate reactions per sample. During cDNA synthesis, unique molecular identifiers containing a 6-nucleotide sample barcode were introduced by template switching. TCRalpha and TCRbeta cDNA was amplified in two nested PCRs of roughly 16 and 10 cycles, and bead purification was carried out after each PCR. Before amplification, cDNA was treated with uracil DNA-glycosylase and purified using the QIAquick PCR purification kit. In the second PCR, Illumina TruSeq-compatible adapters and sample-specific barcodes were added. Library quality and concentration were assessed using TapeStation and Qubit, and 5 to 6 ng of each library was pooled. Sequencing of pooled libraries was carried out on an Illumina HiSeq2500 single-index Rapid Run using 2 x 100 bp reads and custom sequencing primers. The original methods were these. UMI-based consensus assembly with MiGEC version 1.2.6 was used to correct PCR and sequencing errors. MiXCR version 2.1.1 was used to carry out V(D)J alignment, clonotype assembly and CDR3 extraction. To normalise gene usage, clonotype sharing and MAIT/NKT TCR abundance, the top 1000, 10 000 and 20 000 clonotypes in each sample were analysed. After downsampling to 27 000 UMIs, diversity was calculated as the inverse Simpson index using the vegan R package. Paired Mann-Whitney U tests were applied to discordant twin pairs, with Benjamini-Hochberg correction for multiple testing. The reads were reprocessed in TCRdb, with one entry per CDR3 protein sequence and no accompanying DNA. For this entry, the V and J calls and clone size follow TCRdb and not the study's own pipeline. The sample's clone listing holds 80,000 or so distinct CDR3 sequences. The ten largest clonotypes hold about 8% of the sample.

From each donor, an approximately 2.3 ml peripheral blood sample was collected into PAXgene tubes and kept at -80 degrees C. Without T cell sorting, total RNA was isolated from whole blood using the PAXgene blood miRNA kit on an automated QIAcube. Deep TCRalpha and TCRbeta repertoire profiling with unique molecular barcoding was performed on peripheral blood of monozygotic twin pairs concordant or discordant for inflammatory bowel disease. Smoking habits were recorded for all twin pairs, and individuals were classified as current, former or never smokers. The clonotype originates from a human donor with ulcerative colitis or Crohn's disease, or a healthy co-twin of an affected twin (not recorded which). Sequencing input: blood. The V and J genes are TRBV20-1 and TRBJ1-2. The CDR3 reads CSARPVLYGYTF.